The sequence of this TCR beta chain was determined in a study of Ad26.COV2.S vaccination and SARS-CoV-2 variants. From germline, CDR1 is SGHTA and CDR2 FQGTGA. After removal of 7 bases from V and 2 bases from J, the junction contained 5 bases not matched to a gene. The CDR3 is 15 amino acids. TCRdb keeps only in-frame clones here, not all; method: immunoSEQ multiplex PCR. The sample has hundreds of thousands of clones; roughly 91% are singletons. Treatment noted: roughly 19 received Ad26.COV2.S at low or high dose, single or two shots; roughly five received placebo; per-sample allocation not given. Samples were taken on day 63 after the first vaccine or placebo injection.

The sequenced sample was peripheral blood, obtained in a trial of Ad26.COV2.S vaccine versus placebo. This TCR came from a person between 18 and 65 years old who received the Ad26.COV2.S COVID-19 vaccine or a placebo. The V and J genes are TRBV7-3 and TRBJ2-2; 9 bases align to TRBD1. The CDR3 spells CASTEGQGNTGELFF. The CDR3 DNA sequence: TGTGCCAGCACCGAGGGACAGGGTAACACCGGGGAGCTGTTTTTT.